This T cell receptor (beta chain) was obtained from a study of blood T cells in healthy people across ages. This clonotype has more than one count but fewer than ten. This CDR3 is built from 21 residues. A J-beta primer mix and a sample-barcoded 5' primer were used in a second PCR of roughly 7 to 12 cycles. TCRdb fed the 5' RACE reads into MiXCR, producing one record per CDR3 protein. Of more than 600,000 distinct CDR3 sequences in the sample, approximately 25% were seen once. Separately, the same data were catalogued under a study of T cells of mothers and their children. That report notes: Among related mother-child pairs, overlap was slightly higher than in unrelated pairs, though not significantly.

The clonotype originates from a boy aged 5-17 years in good health. The V gene is TRBV21-1, the J gene TRBJ2-3; the table's D call TRBD1 went unverified against the DNA. TRBV21-1 is a pseudogene locus. The sample was blood. The CDR3 bases are TGTGCCAGCAGCAAAGAGATGAGGGGTTCAAGATGGAGGTGTGGCACAGATACGCAGTATTTT. Translating it yields CASSKEMRGSRWRCGTDTQYF.